Below, 5 T cell receptor beta chains from the same sample are listed, as sequenced in a study of control samples from healthy donors and cancer patients. The repertoire was sequenced with immunoSEQ multiplex PCR; TCRdb's copy has only in-frame clones and lacks some. The sample lists around 70,000 clones; approximately 94% were seen once. The sample consisted of blood. The receptors were sampled from a woman in her thirties in good health.

The chain links TRBV2 to TRBJ1-5, with D unresolved. The germline V gene encodes CDR1 SNHLY and CDR2 FYNNEI. The length of the CDR3 is 12 residues. Trimming left V 3 bases short and J 6 bases short, with 6 bases between. CDR3 DNA sequence: TGTGCCAGCAGTGATATACCTCAGCCCCAGCATTTT. Its translation: CASSDIPQPQHF. The variable domain in full, with the rest retrieved from reference TRBV2 and TRBJ1-5, is EPEVTQTPSHQVTQMGQEVILRCVPISNHLYFYWYRQILGQKVEFLVSFYNNEISEKSEIFDDQFSVERPDGSNFTLKIRSTKLEDSAMYFCASSDIPQPQHFGDGTRLSIL.

The V gene is TRBV7-9, the J gene TRBJ2-1; D is perhaps TRBD1 (8 bases). V was pared by 5 bases and J by 7 bases, with 18 bases between. In germline, CDR1 is SEHNR, CDR2 FQNEAQ (reference sequence). The CDR3 is 15 amino acids. The CDR3 here is CASSHRGGGGNEQFF. The CDR3 DNA reads as TGTGCCAGCAGCCACAGGGGGGGTGGGGGGAATGAGCAGTTCTTC.

The rearrangement links TRBV14 to TRBJ2-5, with D perhaps TRBD1 (6 bases). This CDR3 region has 15 residues. V lost 3 bases and J 5 bases, leaving 16 bases between the germline ends. CDR1 and CDR2 (germline): SGHDN, FVKESK. CDR3 in amino acids: CASSHRQAMGETQYF. CDR3 sequence (DNA): TGTGCCAGCAGCCACCGACAGGCCATGGGGGAGACCCAGTACTTC.

This clone was seen only once. The chain employs TRBV19 and TRBJ2-1; D is tentatively TRBD1 or TRBD2 (5 bases each). V lost 8 bases and J lost 3, with 14 bases in between. This CDR3 has 14 amino acids. Germline CDR1 is LNHDA and CDR2 is SQIVND (reference sequence). CDR3 coding DNA: TGTGCCAGTCAAAACACGGGGCGCTACAATGAGCAGTTCTTC. Its protein is CASQNTGRYNEQFF. Full variable domain (missing parts from reference TRBV19 and TRBJ2-1): DGGITQSPKYLFRKEGQNVTLSCEQNLNHDAMYWYRQDPGQGLRLIYYSQIVNDFQKGDIAEGYSVSREKKESFPLTVTSAQKNPTAFYLCASQNTGRYNEQFFGPGTRLTVL.

The rearrangement joins TRBV7-9 to TRBJ1-3, with D unresolved. CDR1 SEHNR and CDR2 FQNEAQ come from the germline V gene (reference sequence). CDR3 size: 14 residues. The V and J ends lost 1 base and 7 bases respectively, with 11 bases between them. CDR3 amino acids: CASSLVSSPNTIYF. In DNA form, the CDR3 reads TGTGCCAGCAGCTTAGTTTCCTCTCCGAACACCATATATTTT.